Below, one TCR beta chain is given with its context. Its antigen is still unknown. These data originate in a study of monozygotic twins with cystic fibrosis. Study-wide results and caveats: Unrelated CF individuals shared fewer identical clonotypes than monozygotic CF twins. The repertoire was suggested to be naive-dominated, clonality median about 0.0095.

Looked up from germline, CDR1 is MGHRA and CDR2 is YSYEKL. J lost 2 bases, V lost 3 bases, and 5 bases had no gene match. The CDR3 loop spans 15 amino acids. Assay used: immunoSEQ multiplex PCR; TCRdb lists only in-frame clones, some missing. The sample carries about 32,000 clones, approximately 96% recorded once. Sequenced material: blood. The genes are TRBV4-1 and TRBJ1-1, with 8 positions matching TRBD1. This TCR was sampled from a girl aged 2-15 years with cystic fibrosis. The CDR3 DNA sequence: TGCGCCAGCAGCCAGGGGGACAGGACTAACACTGAAGCTTTCTTT. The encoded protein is CASSQGDRTNTEAFF.